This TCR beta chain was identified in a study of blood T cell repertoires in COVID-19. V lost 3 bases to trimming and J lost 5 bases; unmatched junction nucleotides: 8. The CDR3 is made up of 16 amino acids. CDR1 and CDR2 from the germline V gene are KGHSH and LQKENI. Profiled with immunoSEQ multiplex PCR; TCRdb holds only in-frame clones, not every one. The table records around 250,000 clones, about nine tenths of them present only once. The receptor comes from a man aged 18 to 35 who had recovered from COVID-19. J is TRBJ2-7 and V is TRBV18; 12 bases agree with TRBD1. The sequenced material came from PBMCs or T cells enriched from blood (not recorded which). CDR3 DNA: TGTGCCAGCTCACCTTTTGCGGGACAGGGGGCAAACGAGCAGTACTTC. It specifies CASSPFAGQGANEQYF.